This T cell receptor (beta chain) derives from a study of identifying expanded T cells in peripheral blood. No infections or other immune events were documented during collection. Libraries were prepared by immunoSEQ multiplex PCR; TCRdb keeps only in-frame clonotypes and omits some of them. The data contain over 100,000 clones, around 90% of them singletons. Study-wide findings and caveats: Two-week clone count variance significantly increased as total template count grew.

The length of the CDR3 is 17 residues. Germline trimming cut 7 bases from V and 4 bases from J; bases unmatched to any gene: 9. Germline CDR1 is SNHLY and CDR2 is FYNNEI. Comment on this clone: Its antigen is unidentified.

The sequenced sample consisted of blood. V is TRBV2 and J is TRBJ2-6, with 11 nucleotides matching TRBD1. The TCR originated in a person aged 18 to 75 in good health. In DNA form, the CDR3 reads TGTGCCAGCATTGGAGGACAGGGGGCGGCGGGGGCCAACGTCCTGACTTTC. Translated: CASIGGQGAAGANVLTF.